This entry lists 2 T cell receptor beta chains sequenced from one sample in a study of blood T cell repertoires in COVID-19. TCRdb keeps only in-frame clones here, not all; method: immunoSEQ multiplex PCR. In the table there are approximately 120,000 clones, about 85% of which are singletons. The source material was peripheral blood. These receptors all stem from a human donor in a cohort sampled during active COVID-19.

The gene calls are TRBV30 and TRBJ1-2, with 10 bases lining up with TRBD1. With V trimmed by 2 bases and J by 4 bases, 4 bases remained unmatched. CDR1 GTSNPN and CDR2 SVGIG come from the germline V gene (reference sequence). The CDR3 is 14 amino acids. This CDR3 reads CAWSPGQGSYGYTF. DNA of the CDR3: TGTGCCTGGAGTCCGGGACAGGGGAGCTATGGCTACACCTTC.

Written as DNA, the CDR3 is TGTGCCAGCGTCGGGACAGACACAGATACGCAGTATTTT. It translates to CASVGTDTDTQYF. The chain recombines TRBV2 with TRBJ2-3; 7 bases map to TRBD1. This CDR3 has 13 residues. Germline CDR1 reads SNHLY; CDR2 reads FYNNEI. J gave up 2 bases and V 8 bases, and 4 bases lay outside the gene matches.